This T cell receptor beta chain is from a study of beta chain features in type 1 diabetes. Findings and caveats of the study: Type 1 diabetes patients had moderately but significantly shorter TCRB CDR3s in all four CD4+ subsets. In cDNA sequencing, cells with high TCR expression could be over-represented. HLA influence on TCRB rearrangement stayed unresolved here.

This clone has a count of ten or more. Its antigen is still unknown. The authors reverse transcribed all of the isolated RNA, so sequencing captured expressed TCRB transcripts. TCRdb's table, derived via immunoSEQ multiplex PCR, lists solely in-frame clones and lacks some. Here the sample spans hundreds of thousands of clones, roughly 8% being singletons. Germline V gives CDR1 LGHNA, CDR2 YNFKEQ. The V and J ends lost 6 bases and 3 bases respectively, with 5 bases between them. This CDR3 is 11 amino acids long. The chain employs TRBV4-2 and TRBJ1-1; D gene ambiguous. The source of this sequence is a woman aged 18-29 years in good health. The sequenced sample was central memory CD4+ T cells from blood. The CDR3 DNA reads as TGTGCCAGCAGAGGGTACACTGAAGCTTTCTTT. It translates to CASRGYTEAFF.